The 16 T cell receptor beta chains below were found in one sample sequenced in a study of blood T cell repertoires in COVID-19. This table comes from immunoSEQ multiplex PCR, and its TCRdb copy is limited to in-frame clones, with some not included. The sample records some 270,000 clones, 85% to 90% being singletons. Sequenced: PBMCs or T cells enriched from blood (not recorded which). These receptors all stem from a woman under 40 with acute COVID-19.

CDR3 region: CASSLLAGVEQYF. DNA of the CDR3: TGTGCCAGCAGTTTGTTAGCGGGAGTCGAGCAGTACTTC. The V and J genes are TRBV12-3 or TRBV12-4 and TRBJ2-7; 9 nucleotides line up with TRBD2. The V gene end was trimmed by 3 bases and the J gene end by 6 bases; junction bases not matched to a gene: 3. The CDR3 length is 13 residues.

The chain uses TRBV7-9 and TRBJ1-2, with no clear D. The CDR3 is 12 amino acids. CDR1 and CDR2 from the germline V gene are SEHNR and FQNEAQ (reference sequence). The V end lost 8 bases, the J end lost 2 bases, and 9 bases lay between the germline ends. The CDR3 nucleotides are TGTGCCAGCCAGACACCCAACTATGGCTACACCTTC. Translation gives CASQTPNYGYTF.

The chain carries TRBV9 and TRBJ2-3, with D possibly TRBD2 on 5 matching bases. Trimming took 0 bases from V and 0 from J, leaving 20 bases between them. The CDR3 has 19 residues. The germline gives CDR1 SGDLS, CDR2 YYNGEE. In DNA form, the CDR3 reads TGTGCCAGCAGCGTAGCCGTGGGGAGTGGGGTTCCTAGCACAGATACGCAGTATTTT. It yields the protein CASSVAVGSGVPSTDTQYF.

The chain combines TRBV6-5 with TRBJ2-1; 7 bases align to TRBD2. The CDR3 extends over 13 amino acids. CDR1 is MNHEY, CDR2 SVGAGI, per germline. J gave up 9 bases and V 0 bases, and 2 bases lay outside the gene matches. The CDR3, as DNA: TGTGCCAGCAGTTACTCGGGAGGGGCTGAGCAGTTCTTC. Its protein is CASSYSGGAEQFF.

The chain joins TRBV7-9 to TRBJ1-2; no definite D call. V lost 11 bases to trimming and J lost 0 bases, with 13 bases between them. The germline V gene encodes CDR1 SEHNR and CDR2 FQNEAQ (reference sequence). The CDR3 has 13 amino acids. The chain's CDR3 is CAEGGDANYGYTF. Written as DNA, the CDR3 is TGTGCCGAAGGAGGAGATGCTAACTATGGCTACACCTTC.

The chain combines TRBV30 with TRBJ2-7, with D possibly matching TRBD2 (6 bases). V dropped 0 bases and J dropped 5 bases, with 11 bases sitting between them. This CDR3 is built from 13 residues. Germline values: CDR1 GTSNPN, CDR2 SVGIG (reference sequence). The CDR3 nucleotides read TGTGCCTGGAGTGTAGATGGGGAGGACGAGCAGTACTTC. Its protein is CAWSVDGEDEQYF.

The chain couples TRBV9 to TRBJ1-1; TRBD1 matches 7 bases. CDR3 length equals 15 residues. Germline CDR1 and CDR2: SGDLS and YYNGEE. The junction had 3 bases not matched to a gene; V was cut back by 0 bases and J by 1 base. The CDR3, as DNA: TGTGCCAGCAGCGTAGCTGGACAGGAGAACACTGAAGCTTTCTTT. This codes for CASSVAGQENTEAFF.

V and J are TRBV15 and TRBJ2-1, with TRBD2 identical over 8 bases. The CDR3 extends over 18 amino acids. The V and J ends lost 5 bases and 4 bases, in that order; junction bases with no gene match: 16. Looked up from germline, CDR1 is LNHNV and CDR2 is YYDKDF (reference sequence). The CDR3 nucleotides are TGTGCCACCAGCTCCACCCTACTAGCGGCAGAATCGTACAATGAGCAGTTCTTC. This sequence encodes CATSSTLLAAESYNEQFF.

This chain uses TRBV28 with TRBJ1-4; TRBD1 matches 12 bases. Germline lookup yields CDR1 MDHEN and CDR2 SYDVKM. This CDR3 has 15 amino acids. V was clipped by 4 bases and J by 8 bases; unmatched bases: 5. This chain's CDR3 is CASSSGTGGYEKLFF. CDR3 bases: TGTGCCAGCAGTTCCGGGACAGGGGGCTACGAAAAACTGTTTTTT.

The chain recombines TRBV4-1 with TRBJ2-1, with TRBD2 identical over 16 bases. The V gene's germline CDR1 is MGHRA and CDR2 YSYEKL. Trimming at V came to 5 bases and at J to 0 bases, leaving 4 bases not matched to a gene. The CDR3 has 18 residues. CDR3 protein: CASSAGLAGGPSYNEQFF. The CDR3 DNA sequence: TGCGCCAGCAGCGCGGGACTAGCGGGAGGGCCCTCCTACAATGAGCAGTTCTTC.

The V gene is TRBV3-1 (or the pseudogene TRBV3-2), the J gene TRBJ2-3; 7 bases agree with TRBD2. The ends lost 3 bases at V and 0 bases at J; junction bases unmatched: 9. The CDR3 runs to 17 residues. From germline, CDR1 is LGHDT and CDR2 YNNKEL (reference sequence). The CDR3 DNA reads TGTGCCAGCAGCCACGATCCTACTAGCGTGAGCACAGATACGCAGTATTTT. Translating it yields CASSHDPTSVSTDTQYF.

This chain connects TRBV2 to TRBJ1-1; TRBD1 agrees at 10 bases. With V trimmed by 6 bases and J by 3 bases, 1 base remained unmatched. The CDR3 length is 13 residues. Germline CDR1 reads SNHLY; CDR2 reads FYNNEI. DNA for the CDR3: TGTGCCAGCAGCGGGACAGGGGACACTGAAGCTTTCTTT. Protein sequence: CASSGTGDTEAFF.

As regards this clone: One junction end does not reproduce the germline sequence, and a read error may be involved. The chain joins TRBV27 to TRBJ2-5; 7 nucleotides agree with TRBD1. The germline V gene has CDR1 MNHEY and CDR2 SMNVEV (reference sequence). This CDR3 is built from 14 residues. The CDR3 region is CASSISQGRETQYF. DNA of the CDR3: TGTGCCAGCAGTATATCACAGGGGCGGGAGACCCAGTACTTC.

The chain is built from TRBV19 and TRBJ1-2, with D perhaps matching TRBD1 (6 bases). Germline lookup yields CDR1 LNHDA and CDR2 SQIVND (reference sequence). CDR3 length: 13 residues. The V end was cut by 4 bases, the J end by 0 bases, with 6 bases between. The CDR3 loop reads CASSRTANYGYTF. The CDR3 DNA reads as TGTGCCAGTAGTAGGACAGCTAACTATGGCTACACCTTC.

The chain is built from TRBV19 and TRBJ1-4, with a weak D call TRBD1 (5 bases). Germline V CDR1 and CDR2: LNHDA, SQIVND (reference sequence). The V end was cut by 3 bases, the J end by 0 bases, with 17 bases between. The CDR3 is 18 residues long. DNA for the CDR3: TGTGCCAGTAGTATGTTTCCCAGGGAGGTTGCAACTAATGAAAAACTGTTTTTT. Translating it yields CASSMFPREVATNEKLFF.

V is TRBV5-4 and J is TRBJ2-5; 7 nucleotides agree with TRBD2. The CDR3 is 13 residues long. V was pared by 2 bases and J by 5 bases, with 3 bases of the junction left unmatched. Germline lookup yields CDR1 SGHNT and CDR2 YYREEE (reference sequence). The CDR3, as DNA: TGTGCCAGCAGCTTAGGGAGGGTTGAGACCCAGTACTTC. The encoded protein is CASSLGRVETQYF.